This T cell receptor beta chain was observed in a study of response to subunit inactivated influenza vaccine. Study-level results: New T cells are recruited in small numbers by each seasonal influenza vaccination, according to the authors' suggestion.

In its sample, this clonotype was seen many times. Its antigen is unidentified. Germline V gene sequence: CDR1 DFQATT, CDR2 SNEGSKA (reference sequence). This CDR3 spans 13 amino acids. The J segment lost 6 bases and the V segment lost 3 bases, leaving 6 bases of the junction unmatched. TCRdb processed the RT-PCR reads anew with MiXCR; each CDR3 protein has one entry. The data hold approximately 520,000 distinct CDR3 sequences, with 16% observed a single time. The sequence was collected from a man between 50 and 70 years old who received an inactivated influenza vaccine. Sequencing used CD4+ T cells sorted from PBMCs, obtained roughly 24 months after vaccination. This rearrangement joins TRBV20-1 to TRBJ1-1; 8 bases map to TRBD1. CDR3 nucleotides: TGCAGTGCTAGTTTCCAGGGGGCTGCTGAAGCTTTCTTT. As protein: CSASFQGAAEAFF.